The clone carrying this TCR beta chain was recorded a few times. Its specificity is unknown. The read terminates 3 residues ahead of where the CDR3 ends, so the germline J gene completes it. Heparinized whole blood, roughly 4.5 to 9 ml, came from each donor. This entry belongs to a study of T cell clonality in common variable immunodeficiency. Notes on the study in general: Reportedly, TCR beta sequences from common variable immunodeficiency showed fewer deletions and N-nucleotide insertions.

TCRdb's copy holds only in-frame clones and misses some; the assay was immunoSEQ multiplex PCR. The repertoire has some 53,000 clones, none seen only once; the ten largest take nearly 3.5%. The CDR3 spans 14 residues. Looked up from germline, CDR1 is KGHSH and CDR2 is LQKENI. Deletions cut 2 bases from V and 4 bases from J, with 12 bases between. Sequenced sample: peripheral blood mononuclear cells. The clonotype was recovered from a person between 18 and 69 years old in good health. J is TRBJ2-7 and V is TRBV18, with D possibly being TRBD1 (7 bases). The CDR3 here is CASSPDRAGYEQYF. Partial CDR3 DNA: TGTGCCAGCTCACCAGACAGGGCGGGGTACGAG.